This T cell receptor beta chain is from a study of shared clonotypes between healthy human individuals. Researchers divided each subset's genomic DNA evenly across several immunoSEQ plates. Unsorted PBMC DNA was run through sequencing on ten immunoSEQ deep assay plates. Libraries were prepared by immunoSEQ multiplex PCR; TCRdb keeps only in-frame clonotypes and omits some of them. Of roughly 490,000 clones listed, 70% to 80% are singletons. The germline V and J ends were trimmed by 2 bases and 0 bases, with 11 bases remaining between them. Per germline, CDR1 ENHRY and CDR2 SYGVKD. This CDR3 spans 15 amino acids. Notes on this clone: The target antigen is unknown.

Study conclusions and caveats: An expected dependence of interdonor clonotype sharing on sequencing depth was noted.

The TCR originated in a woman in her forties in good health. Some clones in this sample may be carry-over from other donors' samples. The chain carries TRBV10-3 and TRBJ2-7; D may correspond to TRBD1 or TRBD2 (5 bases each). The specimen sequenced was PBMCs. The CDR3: CAISEIGDGSYEQYF. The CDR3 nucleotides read TGTGCCATCAGTGAGATTGGGGACGGCTCCTACGAGCAGTACTTC.